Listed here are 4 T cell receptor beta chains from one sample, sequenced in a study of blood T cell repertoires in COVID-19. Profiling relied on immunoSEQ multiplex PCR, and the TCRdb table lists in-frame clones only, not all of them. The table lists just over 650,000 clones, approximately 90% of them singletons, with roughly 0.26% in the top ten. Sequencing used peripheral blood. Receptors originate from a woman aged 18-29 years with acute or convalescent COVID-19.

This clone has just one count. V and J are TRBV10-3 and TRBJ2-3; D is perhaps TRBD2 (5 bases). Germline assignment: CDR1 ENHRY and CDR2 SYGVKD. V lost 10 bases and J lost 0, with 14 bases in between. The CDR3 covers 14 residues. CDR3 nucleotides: TGTGCCACCCTGGACTCCGCTAGCACAGATACGCAGTATTTT. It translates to CATLDSASTDTQYF.

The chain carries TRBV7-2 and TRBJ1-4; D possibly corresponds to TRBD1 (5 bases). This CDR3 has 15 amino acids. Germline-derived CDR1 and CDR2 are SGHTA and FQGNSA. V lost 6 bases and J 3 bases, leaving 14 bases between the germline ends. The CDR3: CASSLKGWPNEKLFF. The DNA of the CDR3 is TGTGCCAGCAGTCTTAAGGGGTGGCCTAATGAAAAACTGTTTTTT.

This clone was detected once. The chain's CDR3 is CASSLGVGNTIYF. CDR3 in DNA: TGTGCCAGCAGCCTCGGAGTTGGAAACACCATATATTTT. The V call is TRBV7-2, the J call TRBJ1-3; D gene uncertain. Looked up from germline, CDR1 is SGHTA and CDR2 is FQGNSA. The CDR3 is made up of 13 amino acids. V was trimmed by 5 bases and J by 3 bases, leaving 8 bases between them.

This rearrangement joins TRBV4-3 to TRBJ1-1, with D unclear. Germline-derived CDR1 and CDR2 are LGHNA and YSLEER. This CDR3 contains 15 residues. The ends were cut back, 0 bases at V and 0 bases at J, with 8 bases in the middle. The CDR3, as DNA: TGCGCCAGCAGCCAAGACCCCGGTTTGAACACTGAAGCTTTCTTT. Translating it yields CASSQDPGLNTEAFF.